What follows describes a single TCR beta chain. Its antigen remains undetermined. The CDR3 end lies 3 residues beyond the end of the read and is filled in from the germline J gene. Every participant had a single incident cervical HPV16 infection, and prevalent HPV16 infections were excluded. Cervical HPV DNA was detected by MY09/MY11 PCR and genotyped by dot-blot hybridization. Fifteen mL of heparinized blood were centrifuged, and the buffy coat was split into aliquots, frozen at -30 degrees C, and then kept at -80 degrees C. QIAGEN kits were used to extract genomic DNA from the buffy coat specimens. V is pruned by 4 bases and J by 2 bases, leaving 3 bases of the junction without a gene match. The CDR3 starts with the cysteine, ends with the phenylalanine, and has 15 residues. The 36 bases shown cover part of the CDR3, and their frame starts at base 1. The CDR1 and CDR2 encoded by the germline V gene are SGHTA and FQGNSA.

These data originate in a study of T cells in women clearing cervical HPV infection (dated by TCRdb to 2016 to 2019). A note on the overall study: The cases were some 27 women with histologically confirmed HPV16-related CIN3 or worse, and 2 of these cases were invasive cancers. Since HLA typing was available for only a few women, HLA type could not be ruled out as a confounder. An exploratory proof-of-principle case-control study, nested within the Guanacaste HPV Natural History Study in Costa Rica, was conducted to compare TCR repertoires across cervical HPV16 outcomes. The parent cohort enrolled 10,000 or so women aged 18 or older in Guanacaste, Costa Rica, during about 1993 to 1994 and followed them for approximately seven years. The 20 to 25 controls were women who cleared a single incident HPV16 infection within 12 months without developing precancer or cancer. Cases and controls were matched on age within five years and on year of sample collection. For cases, the median interval between lesion detection and blood sampling was over 130 days, with an interquartile range of roughly 90 to 200 days. As quality controls, five blinded duplicates were added to each group, bringing the total to 60 or so samples made up of roughly 50 participants and some ten replicates. Cases had a median age of around 34 years compared with under 40 for controls, and baseline characteristics showed no significant differences between the groups. Blood from cases was collected at the visit where the lesion was first found, while blood from controls was collected once the infection could no longer be detected.

Study-wide findings and limitations: CIN3+ cases had significantly higher TCR repertoire richness than controls across sequencing depths, but evenness did not differ between the groups. T-cell numbers per sample were unknown, so richness differences could reflect varying T-cell content rather than repertoire biology. The cross-sectional design could not show whether the associations came before the infection or were a result of it, and neither effector/memory subsets nor HPV-specific T cells were isolated. Random forest classifiers combining richness and V gene abundances distinguished cases from controls with an estimated AUC of 0.83. TRBV6-7 relative abundance was lower in cases than in controls (around 0.11% versus 0.15%; Bonferroni P = 0.0008).

The immunoSEQ assay used multiplex PCR to amplify TCR beta CDR3 regions from an average of roughly 1.2 ug of genomic DNA per sample. Primer bias was corrected in the assay by using a complete synthetic TCR repertoire to establish an amplification baseline. The amplicons were sequenced on the Illumina platform. On the authors' methods: Sequence errors were corrected by clustering with frequency ratios and a modified nearest-neighbor algorithm, and the sequences were then analyzed in the immunoSEQ Analyzer using IMGT gene definitions. TCR richness and evenness were averaged over 20 rarefaction repeats at each rarefaction depth, excluding samples with fewer sequences than the depth. Wilcoxon rank sum tests with FDR correction were used to compare V, D and J gene relative abundances between the groups. For the blinded duplicates, the intraclass correlation was approximately 96% for TCR richness and averaged 76.4% across 66 gene segments. TCRdb holds this immuneACCESS table with in-frame rearrangements only. Some clones are missing; in checked studies, unresolved V genes explain under half, and the rest has no known cause. That table is the source of V, J and clone size, and D and trimming were worked out from the DNA. This sample's table lists some 30,000 clones. The ten biggest clones cover over 6.5% of the sample.

The sequenced material came from blood buffy coat. This receptor was obtained from a woman between 18 and 69 years old with a cervical HPV16 infection that either progressed to CIN3+ or cleared (not recorded which). The chain is made from TRBV7-2 and TRBJ2-7; TRBD2 aligns with 12 central bases. The CDR3 has the sequence CASSSWTSGTYEQYF. The covered CDR3 bases are TGTGCCAGCAGCTCGTGGACTAGCGGGACCTACGAG.